This TCR beta chain was found in a study of OX40 agonist ivuxolimab in advanced cancers. Notes on the study in general: On average, CD8+ T cells had more expanded clones than CD4+.

On this clone: What it recognizes is unknown.

Assay used: immunoSEQ multiplex PCR; TCRdb lists only in-frame clones, some missing. The data hold 17,000 or so clones, with 70% to 90% observed a single time. The TCR originated in an adult with an advanced solid tumor such as melanoma, head and neck, liver or kidney cancer. This sample comprised CD4+ or CD8+ T cells sorted from blood, obtained in a trial of the OX40 agonist ivuxolimab.

In DNA, the CDR3 is TGTGCCAGGGGGACAACTCGAGGCACCATATATTTT. It translates to CARGTTRGTIYF. This chain uses TRBV21-1 with TRBJ1-3; the table's D call of TRBD1 was not tested on the DNA. TRBV21-1 is annotated as a pseudogene. This CDR3 has 12 residues.